Listed here are 6 T cell receptor beta chains from one sample, sequenced in a study of Ad26.COV2.S vaccination and SARS-CoV-2 variants (TCRdb year 2021). What this sample's treatment or condition label stands for: some 20 received Ad26.COV2.S at low or high dose, single or two shots; roughly five received placebo; per-sample allocation not given. For vaccine and placebo recipients, repertoires were sequenced using samples collected on day 63 after the first injection. Libraries were made using the immunoSEQ multiplex PCR assay. This immuneACCESS table, as held by TCRdb, lists in-frame sequences with V and J called but not all clones. Of the missing ones, under half trace to an unresolved V gene in checked studies; the others have no known cause. Recorded for this sample are roughly 700,000 clones; around 89% of them occurred a single time. Approximately 1.5% of the sample belongs to the ten largest clones.

The input for sequencing was peripheral blood, taken in a trial of Ad26.COV2.S vaccine versus placebo. Receptors originate from a person between 18 and 60 years old who received the Ad26.COV2.S COVID-19 vaccine or a placebo.

The rearrangement uses TRBV5-1 and TRBJ2-3; tentative D call: TRBD2 (6 bases). In germline, CDR1 is SGHRS, CDR2 YFSETQ. V was cut by 3 bases and J by 2 bases, with 10 bases left in between. This CDR3 is 14 amino acids long. The CDR3 region is CASSSLATTDTQYF. CDR3 bases: TGCGCCAGCAGCTCTCTAGCGACCACAGATACGCAGTATTTT.

J is TRBJ2-1 and V is TRBV2, with 9 positions matching TRBD1. CDR1 is SNHLY, CDR2 FYNNEI, per germline. The CDR3 has 11 residues. J lost 9 bases, V lost 10 bases, and 4 bases had no gene match. The CDR3 DNA is TGTGCCACGACAGGGGGGGGTGAGCAGTTCTTC. This sequence encodes CATTGGGEQFF. Using reference TRBV2 and TRBJ2-1 for the parts outside the CDR3, the full variable domain is EPEVTQTPSHQVTQMGQEVILRCVPISNHLYFYWYRQILGQKVEFLVSFYNNEISEKSEIFDDQFSVERPDGSNFTLKIRSTKLEDSAMYFCATTGGGEQFFGPGTRLTVL.

The chain uses TRBV9 and TRBJ2-1, with TRBD2 matching 14 bases. The CDR3 sequence is 17 residues long. Germline V gene lookup returns CDR1 SGDLS and CDR2 YYNGEE. Unmatched junction bases numbered 11, after V lost 3 bases and J lost 9 bases. The CDR3 protein is CASSGFGGLAGAREQFF. CDR3 coding DNA: TGTGCCAGCAGCGGGTTCGGGGGACTAGCGGGGGCGCGTGAGCAGTTCTTC.

The V gene is TRBV11-2, the J gene TRBJ2-5; TRBD2 aligns across 7 bases. The CDR3 has 15 residues. Germline values: CDR1 SGHAT, CDR2 FQNNGV. J lost 4 bases, V lost 0 bases, and 5 bases had no gene match. The CDR3 region has the DNA TGTGCCAGCAGCTTAGATAGAGCGGGGAGAGAGACCCAGTACTTC. Translated, it gives CASSLDRAGRETQYF.

The chain joins TRBV18 to TRBJ1-1; 7 bases are a match to TRBD1. The V segment lost 5 bases and the J segment 7 bases; nucleotides outside the gene matches: 7. The germline V gene encodes CDR1 KGHSH and CDR2 LQKENI. This CDR3 has 13 amino acids. The CDR3 reads CASSSDRANEAFF. The DNA for the CDR3 is TGTGCCAGCTCAAGTGACAGGGCTAATGAAGCTTTCTTT. Together with reference TRBV18 and TRBJ1-1, the CDR3 gives the full variable domain: NAGVMQNPRHLVRRRGQEARLRCSPMKGHSHVYWYRQLPEEGLKFMVYLQKENIIDESGMPKERFSAEFPKEGPSILRIQQVVRGDSAAYFCASSSDRANEAFFGQGTRLTVV.

This chain connects TRBV11-2 to TRBJ1-1; 9 bases map to TRBD1. V trimming: 1 base; J trimming: 4 bases; junction bases outside the gene matches: 4. Germline CDR1 SGHAT, CDR2 FQNNGV. CDR3 size: 15 residues. CDR3 nucleotides: TGTGCCAGCAGCTTAGGACAGGGGGGCGGCACTGAAGCTTTCTTT. This codes for CASSLGQGGGTEAFF.